These 24 T cell receptor beta chains share one sample of origin, sequenced in a study of regulatory T cells in long-lasting Graves disease. HTBI primers from iRepertoire and Arm-PCR of CDR3 regions yielded the TCR beta libraries. TCRdb re-called the multiplex PCR reads through MiXCR, storing one row per CDR3 protein. The sample includes a few hundred thousand distinct CDR3 sequences, about a sixth of them seen just once. Time point indicated: newly diagnosed GD, antithyroid drugs for less than 3 months. Following extraction of RNA from PBMCs, that RNA was used to make the TCR library. The material sequenced was peripheral blood mononuclear cells (PBMCs), taken at new diagnosis, from a patient treated with antithyroid drugs. The receptors stem from a female donor with Graves disease.

In this sample, this clonotype turned up many times. The genes are TRBV20-1 and TRBJ2-2, with TRBD1 identical over 8 bases. Unmatched junction bases numbered 5, after V lost 5 bases and J lost 0 bases. The germline V gene has CDR1 DFQATT and CDR2 SNEGSKA (reference sequence). The CDR3 covers 15 residues. CDR3 region: CSAPRQGSNTGELFF. For the CDR3, the DNA is TGCAGTGCTCCACGACAGGGGTCGAACACCGGGGAGCTGTTTTTT.

This clonotype was counted ten times or more. The chain recombines TRBV11-2 with TRBJ2-7; 8 positions match TRBD1. Trimming removed 5 bases from V and 3 bases from J; junction bases left unmatched: 9. CDR1 is SGHAT and CDR2 is FQNNGV in the germline V gene. This CDR3 is built from 15 residues. The CDR3 sequence is CASSKRQGSGYEQYF. The CDR3 nucleotides are TGTGCCAGCAGCAAGAGACAGGGGAGTGGCTACGAGCAGTACTTC.

This clonotype was recorded at least ten times. The junction does not match germline at one end; this may be a read error. This rearrangement joins TRBV10-3 to TRBJ2-2; the D gene is possibly TRBD2 (6 bases). The CDR3 extends over 15 amino acids. Germline loops: CDR1 ENHRY, CDR2 SYGVKD. The CDR3 DNA follows: TGTGCCATCCGAAGGAGGGACGGACCCACCGGAGAGCTGTTTTTT. Amino acid sequence: CAIRRRDGPTGELFF.

This chain connects TRBV7-2 to TRBJ2-7, with a tentative D call TRBD1 (6 bases). The CDR3 has 13 amino acids. The germline V gene has CDR1 SGHTA and CDR2 FQGNSA. Between the trimmed V and J ends, which lost 5 bases and 2 bases, there was a span of 10 bases. CDR3 residues: CASSLGTTYEQYF. The CDR3 nucleotides are TGTGCCAGCAGCCTGGGGACAACCTACGAGCAGTACTTC.

Points on this clonotype: Just one base apart from a much larger clone, this may be a read error. This likely comes from a read error, as the CDR3 has no conserved phenylalanine or tryptophan at its end. V usage is TRBV20-1 and J usage is TRBJ1-4; D remains ambiguous. The germline CDR1 and CDR2 sequences are DFQATT and SNEGSKA (reference sequence). The CDR3 covers 17 residues. V dropped 0 bases and J dropped 0 bases, with 14 bases sitting between them. Written as DNA, the CDR3 is TGCAGTGCTAGAGATCTTATTAAGTTAGCAACTAATGAAAAACTGTTTGTT. This encodes CSARDLIKLATNEKLFV.

This clonotype was observed at least ten times. The genes are TRBV11-3 and TRBJ2-7, with 11 bases identical to TRBD2. There are 13 residues in the CDR3. CDR1 is SGHNT, CDR2 YENEEA, per germline. Trimming removed 5 bases from V and 7 bases from J; junction bases left unmatched: 4. The CDR3 sequence: CASSQGLAEEQYF. In nucleotides, the CDR3 is TGTGCCAGCAGCCAGGGACTAGCGGAGGAGCAGTACTTC.

This clonotype was seen repeatedly, ten times or more. This chain uses TRBV28 with TRBJ1-1; D is undetermined. This CDR3 region has 12 residues. The ends were cut back, 1 base at V and 8 bases at J, with 8 bases in the middle. The germline gives CDR1 MDHEN, CDR2 SYDVKM. In DNA, the CDR3 is TGTGCCAGCAGTTTATCATGGGAAGAAGCTTTCTTT. Its translation: CASSLSWEEAFF.

This clonotype was observed at least ten times. J is TRBJ2-7 and V is TRBV24-1; 10 nucleotides match TRBD2. Germline assignment: CDR1 KGHDR and CDR2 SFDVKD. This CDR3 region has 14 residues. V lost 4 bases to trimming and J lost 5 bases; unmatched junction nucleotides: 4. CDR3 in amino acids: CATSEAGGPHEQYF. In DNA, the CDR3 is TGTGCCACCAGTGAAGCGGGAGGGCCTCACGAGCAGTACTTC.

Turning to this clonotype: One junction end does not reproduce the germline sequence, and a read error may be involved. This rearrangement joins TRBV27 to TRBJ1-1, with 7 positions matching TRBD1. The CDR3 sequence is 14 residues long. CDR1 and CDR2 from the germline V gene are MNHEY and SMNVEV (reference sequence). The CDR3 loop is CASNWRGRPAEAFF. The CDR3 nucleotides read TGTGCCAGCAATTGGAGGGGGCGACCCGCTGAAGCTTTCTTC.

This clonotype occurred many times. The genes are TRBV7-2 and TRBJ2-7; possibly TRBD2 for D (6 bases). This CDR3 comprises 14 residues. Germline V gene lookup returns CDR1 SGHTA and CDR2 FQGNSA. Trimming took 5 bases from V and 3 from J, leaving 14 bases between them. CDR3 DNA: TGTGCCAGCAGCCCCGGGGGAAGATTCTACGAGCAGTACTTC. The encoded protein is CASSPGGRFYEQYF.

The rearrangement uses TRBV2 and TRBJ2-5; tentatively, D is TRBD2 (7 bases). The germline V gene has CDR1 SNHLY and CDR2 FYNNEI. The CDR3 spans 13 residues. Trimming removed 4 bases at V and 7 bases at J, with 13 bases between. The CDR3 coding sequence is TGTGCCAGCAGTGTCGGGGGCGGGGGGACCCAGTACTTC. Amino acids: CASSVGGGGTQYF. The full variable domain, with the rest looked up from reference TRBV2 and TRBJ2-5, is EPEVTQTPSHQVTQMGQEVILRCVPISNHLYFYWYRQILGQKVEFLVSFYNNEISEKSEIFDDQFSVERPDGSNFTLKIRSTKLEDSAMYFCASSVGGGGTQYFGPGTRLLVL.

This clonotype showed up many times. CDR3 loop: CASSVSPSPPTDTQYF. The CDR3 nucleotides read TGTGCCAGCAGCGTAAGCCCCTCTCCCCCCACAGATACGCAGTATTTT. The genes are TRBV9 and TRBJ2-3, with unresolved D. The CDR3 contains 16 residues. The ends were cut back, 1 base at V and 2 bases at J, with 14 bases in the middle. Germline V gene lookup returns CDR1 SGDLS and CDR2 YYNGEE.

In this sample, this clonotype turned up many times. The chain employs TRBV7-8 and TRBJ2-5; D remains ambiguous. This CDR3 comprises 14 residues. The V end lost 1 base, the J end lost 2 bases, and 8 bases lay between the germline ends. Germline values: CDR1 SGHVS, CDR2 FQNEAQ. The CDR3 DNA reads TGTGCCAGCAGCTTAGTGGCTGATCAAGAGACCCAGTACTTC. This translates into CASSLVADQETQYF. Looking up the rest from reference TRBV7-8 and TRBJ2-5 gives the full variable domain: GAGVSQSPRYKVAKRGQDVALRCDPISGHVSLFWYQQALGQGPEFLTYFQNEAQLDKSGLPSDRFFAERPEGSVSTLKIQRTQQEDSAVYLCASSLVADQETQYFGPGTRLLVL.

This clonotype was counted only a few times. The chain joins TRBV7-2 to TRBJ2-7, with 8 bases lining up with TRBD2. J lost 6 bases, V lost 1 base, and 11 bases had no gene match. The CDR3 loop spans 16 amino acids. Looked up from germline, CDR1 is SGHTA and CDR2 is FQGNSA. Written as DNA, the CDR3 is TGTGCCAGCAGCTTAGAATCGGGAGGGCCCTGGGGCGAGCAGTACTTC. Its translation is CASSLESGGPWGEQYF.

As to this clonotype: A clone one base away is much larger, so this may be a read error. The rearrangement uses TRBV7-9 and TRBJ2-1; 13 bases match TRBD2. The germline V gene encodes CDR1 SEHNR and CDR2 FQNEAQ (reference sequence). V lost 4 bases and J lost 7; bases outside the gene matches: 7. The CDR3 runs 16 residues. CDR3 region: CASSSPGTSGKNEQFF. The CDR3, as DNA: TGTGCCAGCAGCTCACCCGGGACTAGCGGGAAAAATGAGCAGTTCTTC.

This clonotype was found many times. The chain is built from TRBV7-3 and TRBJ1-4, with a weak D call TRBD1 (6 bases). CDR3 length: 16 amino acids. V shed 6 bases and J shed 0 bases, with 14 bases lying between them. From germline, CDR1 is SGHTA and CDR2 FQGTGA. As DNA, the CDR3 is TGTGCCAGCAGAGGGACCAGGGGATCAACTAATGAAAAACTGTTTTTT. Translation: CASRGTRGSTNEKLFF.

This clonotype was seen ten or more times. The chain couples TRBV2 to TRBJ1-3; D remains ambiguous. Germline CDR1 is SNHLY and CDR2 is FYNNEI. The CDR3 has 14 residues. V was trimmed by 8 bases and J by 7 bases, leaving 18 bases between them. CDR3 region: CASAKNEGSNTIYF. CDR3 bases: TGTGCCAGCGCCAAGAATGAGGGTAGTAACACCATATATTTT.

This clonotype appeared many times. V usage is TRBV18 and J usage is TRBJ2-6; D may be TRBD1 (5 bases). Germline V CDR1 and CDR2: KGHSH, LQKENI. The CDR3 has 17 residues. V lost 2 bases to trimming and J lost 4 bases, with 15 bases between them. The CDR3 DNA is TGTGCCAGCTCACCAGGGGAAGGGGCATCAGGGGCCAACGTCCTGACTTTC. Translating gives CASSPGEGASGANVLTF.

This clonotype was counted at least ten times. J is TRBJ2-5 and V is TRBV20-1; 11 bases are a match to TRBD2. Trimming cost V 0 bases and J 10 bases; bases outside gene matches: 16. The CDR3 loop spans 17 amino acids. The germline V gene has CDR1 DFQATT and CDR2 SNEGSKA (reference sequence). The CDR3 DNA is TGCAGTGCTAGAGATCCCAGGCTAGCGGGAGGTAGGGGGATCCAGTACTTC. Translating it yields CSARDPRLAGGRGIQYF.

This clonotype was observed many times. This chain uses TRBV28 with TRBJ2-6, with TRBD1 matching over 7 bases. From germline, CDR1 is MDHEN and CDR2 SYDVKM. With V trimmed by 5 bases and J by 4 bases, 5 bases remained unmatched. This CDR3 region has 15 residues. The CDR3 is CASSVGGSGANVLTF. The CDR3 DNA sequence: TGTGCCAGCAGTGTAGGGGGCTCCGGGGCCAACGTCCTGACTTTC. Combining the CDR3 with reference TRBV28 and TRBJ2-6 gives the whole variable domain DVKVTQSSRYLVKRTGEKVFLECVQDMDHENMFWYRQDPGLGLRLIYFSYDVKMKEKGDIPEGYSVSREKKERFSLILESASTNQTSMYLCASSVGGSGANVLTFGAGSRLTVL.

This clonotype was counted between two and nine times. This rearrangement joins TRBV4-1 to TRBJ2-1; D remains unclear. The length of the CDR3 is 15 residues. Trimming shortened V by 0 bases and J by 7 bases, and 13 bases separated the two germline ends. Per the germline V gene, CDR1 is MGHRA and CDR2 is YSYEKL. CDR3 coding DNA: TGCGCCAGCAGCCAAGACGGAAGGGATTGGAATGAGCAGTTCTTC. This codes for CASSQDGRDWNEQFF.

The CDR3 DNA reads TGTGCCAGCAGCTTACTGGCGGGAGGTGGCGGGACCCAGTACTTC. Translated: CASSLLAGGGGTQYF. The rearrangement joins TRBV11-2 to TRBJ2-5; 8 bases line up with TRBD2. V lost 2 bases and J lost 7; bases outside the gene matches: 9. Germline V lookup: CDR1 SGHAT, CDR2 FQNNGV. CDR3 length equals 15 residues.

V is TRBV3-1 and J is TRBJ2-3, with D uncertain. This CDR3 comprises 14 residues. Per germline, CDR1 LGHDT and CDR2 YNNKEL (reference sequence). Trimming took off 0 bases at V and 3 bases at J, with 7 bases between the two ends. CDR3 bases: TGTGCCAGCAGCCAAGATCCGCAAACAGATACGCAGTATTTT. Protein product: CASSQDPQTDTQYF.

This chain links TRBV25-1 with TRBJ1-5; D possibly corresponds to TRBD1 (6 bases). Germline V gene data show CDR1 as MGHDK and CDR2 as SYGVNS. This CDR3 is 17 amino acids long. The V end was cut by 6 bases, the J end by 0 bases, with 18 bases between. The CDR3 is CASRCREGGGSNQPQHF. CDR3 bases: TGTGCCAGCAGGTGCCGTGAAGGGGGGGGTAGCAATCAGCCCCAGCATTTT. Based on the CDR3 plus reference TRBV25-1 and TRBJ1-5, the full variable domain is EADIYQTPRYLVIGTGKKITLECSQTMGHDKMYWYQQDPGMELHLIHYSYGVNSTEKGDLSSESTVSRIRTEHFPLTLESARPSHTSQYLCASRCREGGGSNQPQHFGDGTRLSIL.